These 24 T cell receptor beta chains were sequenced from one sample in a study of cytomegalovirus exposure and HLA in healthy donors. 13 Jbeta primers and 60 Vbeta primers were used for the PCR. The data were produced by immunoSEQ multiplex PCR, yet TCRdb's version contains in-frame clones alone and is incomplete. This sample yields some 70,000 clones, of which around 85% are seen a single time; roughly 2.4% belongs to the top ten. The sequencing sample was made of PBMCs. These receptors came from a woman aged 50 to 60 in good health and CMV-seronegative.

This chain connects TRBV6-1 to TRBJ2-6, with TRBD1 identical over 10 bases. Germline values: CDR1 MNHNS, CDR2 SASEGT. With 4 bases clipped from V and 4 bases from J, the junction kept 10 bases outside the gene matches. This CDR3 has 18 residues. CDR3 loop: CASSADRGRPAGANVLTF. The CDR3, as DNA: TGTGCCAGCAGTGCCGACAGGGGGCGCCCAGCCGGGGCCAACGTCCTGACTTTC.

This clone was counted between two and nine times. This chain joins TRBV18 and TRBJ1-3, with 11 bases fitting TRBD1. The germline V gene encodes CDR1 KGHSH and CDR2 LQKENI. Trimming removed 0 bases from V and 2 bases from J; junction bases left unmatched: 0. CDR3 length: 16 amino acids. The CDR3 sequence: CASSPPGQGAGNTIYF. The CDR3 DNA reads as TGTGCCAGCTCACCACCGGGACAGGGGGCTGGAAACACCATATATTTT. Full variable domain (remainder filled in from reference TRBV18 and TRBJ1-3): NAGVMQNPRHLVRRRGQEARLRCSPMKGHSHVYWYRQLPEEGLKFMVYLQKENIIDESGMPKERFSAEFPKEGPSILRIQQVVRGDSAAYFCASSPPGQGAGNTIYFGEGSWLTVV.

The gene calls are TRBV5-5 and TRBJ1-1; 7 positions match TRBD1. The CDR3 totals 15 residues. The germline V gene encodes CDR1 SGHKS and CDR2 YYEKEE (reference sequence). The trim removed 6 bases at V and 5 bases at J, leaving 13 bases unmatched. This chain's CDR3 is CASNLEQGSVTEAFF. The CDR3 coding sequence is TGTGCCAGCAACCTCGAACAGGGGAGTGTTACTGAAGCTTTCTTT.

The chain recombines TRBV2 with TRBJ1-1; TRBD1 aligns across 8 bases. V shed 8 bases, J shed 5 bases, and the junction held 10 bases outside the gene matches. Germline V CDR1 and CDR2: SNHLY, FYNNEI. This CDR3 has 14 amino acids. For the CDR3, the DNA is TGTGCCAGCGGAAGCAGGGGGCGAAGGACTGAAGCTTTCTTT. This sequence encodes CASGSRGRRTEAFF.

The chain has TRBV29-1 and TRBJ2-1; 8 bases match TRBD2. Germline CDR1 reads SQVTM; CDR2 reads ANQGSEA. This CDR3 comprises 14 residues. The V and J ends lost 8 bases and 3 bases, in that order; junction bases with no gene match: 9. In DNA, the CDR3 is TGCAGCCCGGGAAGGCGGGAGGACTACAATGAGCAGTTCTTC. Amino acid sequence: CSPGRREDYNEQFF.

The gene calls are TRBV4-2 and TRBJ2-5; 10 bases are a match to TRBD1. Gene TRBJ2-7 matches the end of the DNA better, so the J call may be wrong. There are 19 residues in the CDR3. Germline CDR1 reads LGHNA; CDR2 reads YNFKEQ. Here the CDR3 DNA reads TGTGCCAGCAGCCAGGCTCTTTCTATGGGACAGGGGAAAACCTACGAGCAGTACTTC. Protein sequence: CASSQALSMGQGKTYEQYF.

This chain links TRBV15 with TRBJ2-1; the D gene is possibly TRBD2 (5 bases). Trimming shortened V by 2 bases and J by 0 bases, and 17 bases separated the two germline ends. The germline V gene encodes CDR1 LNHNV and CDR2 YYDKDF (reference sequence). The CDR3 has 18 amino acids. CDR3 DNA: TGTGCCACCAGCAGACCCTTACTAGGCTTCCGCTCCTACAATGAGCAGTTCTTC. Translated, it gives CATSRPLLGFRSYNEQFF.

This clone was seen only a few times. The CDR3 region has the DNA TGCGCCAGCAGCTTGGCCTGGGCAGCCGGGGCCAACGTCCTGACTTTC. The encoded protein is CASSLAWAAGANVLTF. The rearrangement joins TRBV5-1 to TRBJ2-6; D uncertain. CDR3 length equals 16 residues. Trimming removed 0 bases at V and 4 bases at J, with 11 bases between. CDR1 SGHRS and CDR2 YFSETQ come from the germline V gene.

V and J are TRBV27 and TRBJ2-7; the D is unclear. The V end was cut by 3 bases, the J end by 2 bases, with 11 bases between. The CDR3 is 14 amino acids. Germline V gene data show CDR1 as MNHEY and CDR2 as SMNVEV (reference sequence). The CDR3 is CASSFGKSAYEQYF. The CDR3 DNA is TGTGCCAGCAGTTTTGGTAAATCAGCCTACGAGCAGTACTTC.

The chain is built from TRBV10-3 and TRBJ1-3, with TRBD1 identical over 8 bases. V was clipped by 7 bases and J by 4 bases; unmatched bases: 12. Germline V gene lookup returns CDR1 ENHRY and CDR2 SYGVKD. This CDR3 has 16 residues. CDR3 loop: CAITEGQGRTGNTIYF. CDR3 DNA: TGTGCCATCACTGAAGGACAGGGTCGTACAGGAAACACCATATATTTT.

To note about this clone: Other nucleotide sequences in the sample specify the same CDR3. The chain combines TRBV7-9 with TRBJ2-1; the match to TRBD2 covers 7 bases. Trimming cost V 0 bases and J 6 bases; bases outside gene matches: 2. Germline values: CDR1 SEHNR, CDR2 FQNEAQ (reference sequence). This CDR3 spans 14 amino acids. The CDR3 here is CASSLAGGLNEQFF. The CDR3 nucleotides are TGTGCCAGCAGCTTAGCGGGAGGGCTCAATGAGCAGTTCTTC.

The chain combines TRBV6-6 with TRBJ1-1; possibly TRBD1 for D (5 bases). The CDR3 sequence is 15 residues long. CDR1 and CDR2 from the germline V gene are MNHNY and SVGAGI (reference sequence). V was trimmed by 5 bases and J by 0 bases, leaving 13 bases between them. The CDR3 region is CASSPGYPMNTEAFF. The CDR3 coding sequence is TGTGCCAGCAGTCCAGGGTACCCTATGAACACTGAAGCTTTCTTT.

The gene calls are TRBV4-1 and TRBJ2-3; possibly TRBD1 for D (6 bases). Germline V gene lookup returns CDR1 MGHRA and CDR2 YSYEKL. Trimming stripped 2 bases from V and 0 bases from J, with 18 bases between. The CDR3 is made up of 18 amino acids. CDR3 sequence (DNA): TGCGCCAGCAGCCAATTAACATCCAGGGGCCTTAGCACAGATACGCAGTATTTT. Translating gives CASSQLTSRGLSTDTQYF.

The V and J genes are TRBV14 and TRBJ2-3; 8 bases fit TRBD2. CDR1 is SGHDN and CDR2 is FVKESK in the germline V gene. The V segment lost 0 bases and the J segment 3 bases; nucleotides outside the gene matches: 5. The CDR3 runs to 16 residues. The chain's CDR3 is CASSQDLAGGTDTQYF. The CDR3 region has the DNA TGTGCCAGCAGCCAAGATCTAGCGGGTGGAACAGATACGCAGTATTTT. Complete variable domain (other parts from reference TRBV14 and TRBJ2-3): EAGVTQFPSHSVIEKGQTVTLRCDPISGHDNLYWYRRVMGKEIKFLLHFVKESKQDESGMPNNRFLAERTGGTYSTLKVQPAELEDSGVYFCASSQDLAGGTDTQYFGPGTRLTVL.

The chain employs TRBV25-1 and TRBJ1-4; D is unresolved. The ends were cut back, 6 bases at V and 2 bases at J, with 10 bases in the middle. Germline values: CDR1 MGHDK, CDR2 SYGVNS. This CDR3 has 14 residues. CDR3 sequence reads: CASSAVGTNEKLFF. The CDR3 nucleotides are TGTGCCAGCAGCGCGGTCGGGACTAATGAAAAACTGTTTTTT.

This chain uses TRBV12-5 with TRBJ1-4; D unresolved. Germline loops: CDR1 LGHNT, CDR2 FRNRAP. This CDR3 has 12 residues. V lost 10 bases, J lost 0 bases, and 6 bases lay in between. The CDR3 is CATMSTNEKLFF. The CDR3 DNA reads TGTGCTACCATGTCAACTAATGAAAAACTGTTTTTT.

The rearrangement links TRBV5-6 to TRBJ2-2; 8 bases fit TRBD2. CDR3 size: 15 residues. Germline assignment: CDR1 SGHDT and CDR2 YYEEEE. J gave up 5 bases and V 4 bases, and 7 bases lay outside the gene matches. CDR3 bases: TGTGCCAGCAGCCCTTTAGCGGGAAGAACCGGGGAGCTGTTTTTT. The encoded protein is CASSPLAGRTGELFF. The full variable domain, with the rest looked up from reference TRBV5-6 and TRBJ2-2, is DAGVTQSPTHLIKTRGQQVTLRCSPKSGHDTVSWYQQALGQGPQFIFQYYEEEERQRGNFPDRFSGHQFPNYSSELNVNALLLGDSALYLCASSPLAGRTGELFFGEGSRLTVL.

The chain combines TRBV4-1 with TRBJ1-2; the D gene is possibly TRBD1 (6 bases). The germline V gene encodes CDR1 MGHRA and CDR2 YSYEKL. V gave up 1 base and J gave up 4 bases, with 13 bases separating them. The CDR3 covers 15 residues. In nucleotides, the CDR3 is TGCGCCAGCAGCCAAGTAATTGGGGGCCCCTATGGCTACACCTTC. This sequence encodes CASSQVIGGPYGYTF.

The chain recombines TRBV6-6 with TRBJ2-5, with a tentative D call TRBD2 (6 bases). V dropped 2 bases and J dropped 4 bases, with 17 bases sitting between them. CDR3 length equals 16 residues. CDR1 is MNHNY and CDR2 is SVGAGI in the germline V gene (reference sequence). DNA for the CDR3: TGTGCCAGCAGTTACACAGGAGGGCCCTCTGTAGAGACCCAGTACTTC. It codes for CASSYTGGPSVETQYF.

As to this clone: The sample has other DNA sequences that encode this CDR3 too. The V gene is TRBV2, the J gene TRBJ1-6, with D perhaps TRBD1 (6 bases). The V end was cut by 5 bases, the J end by 0 bases, with 8 bases between. CDR1 is SNHLY, CDR2 FYNNEI, per germline. The CDR3 runs 15 residues. Here the CDR3 DNA reads TGTGCCAGCAGTACAGGGAGCTCCTATAATTCACCCCTCCACTTT. Residues: CASSTGSSYNSPLHF.

The chain employs TRBV12-5 and TRBJ1-1; D possibly corresponds to TRBD1 (5 bases). Germline CDR1 reads LGHNT; CDR2 reads FRNRAP. Deletions cut 4 bases from V and 11 bases from J, with 17 bases between. CDR3 size: 13 residues. The CDR3 DNA follows: TGTGCTAGTGGTTCCCCTTTACAGGTCGGGGCTTTCTTT. Translation: CASGSPLQVGAFF. Combining the CDR3 with reference TRBV12-5 and TRBJ1-1 gives the whole variable domain DARVTQTPRHKVTEMGQEVTMRCQPILGHNTVFWYRQTMMQGLELLAYFRNRAPLDDSGMPKDRFSAEMPDATLATLKIQPSEPRDSAVYFCASGSPLQVGAFFGQGTRLTVV.

There are a few counts of this clone. The CDR3 reads CASSIGRLAGGGSYEQYF. CDR3 sequence (DNA): TGTGCCAGCAGTATTGGGAGACTAGCGGGAGGGGGTTCCTACGAGCAGTACTTC. The J gene is TRBJ2-7, the V gene TRBV25-1, with 14 bases matching TRBD2. J lost 1 base, V lost 5 bases, and 10 bases had no gene match. CDR3 length: 18 residues. The germline V gene has CDR1 MGHDK and CDR2 SYGVNS.

The genes are TRBV23-1 and TRBJ2-7, with TRBD1 identical over 7 bases. TRBV23-1 is recorded as an ORF, its role being uncertain. Trimming at V came to 2 bases and at J to 0 bases, leaving 4 bases not matched to a gene. This CDR3 region has 15 residues. The CDR3 sequence: CASSQKAGGSYEQYV. CDR3 nucleotide sequence: TGCGCCAGCAGTCAAAAGGCAGGGGGCTCCTACGAGCAGTACGTC.

This clone was counted once. The chain is built from TRBV19 and TRBJ1-4, with no clear D. The germline gives CDR1 LNHDA, CDR2 SQIVND (reference sequence). The CDR3 totals 15 residues. The V end was cut by 3 bases, the J end by 0 bases, with 8 bases between. CDR3: CASSMQAATNEKLFF. The CDR3 bases are TGTGCCAGTAGTATGCAGGCCGCAACTAATGAAAAACTGTTTTTT.